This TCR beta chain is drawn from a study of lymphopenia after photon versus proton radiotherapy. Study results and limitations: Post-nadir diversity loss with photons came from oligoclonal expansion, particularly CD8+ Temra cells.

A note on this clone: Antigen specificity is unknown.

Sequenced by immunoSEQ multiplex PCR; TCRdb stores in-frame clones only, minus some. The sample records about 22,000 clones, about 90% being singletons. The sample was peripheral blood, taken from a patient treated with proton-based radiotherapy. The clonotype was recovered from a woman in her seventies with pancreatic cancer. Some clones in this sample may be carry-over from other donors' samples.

CDR3 in DNA: TGTGCCAGCAGCCCGAACAGGGGATCTGAAGCTTTCTTT. Its translation: CASSPNRGSEAFF. The chain carries TRBV14 and TRBJ1-1; TRBD1 aligns across 7 bases. Losses at the gene ends were 4 bases for V and 6 bases for J; bases not matched to a gene: 5. This CDR3 region has 13 residues. CDR1 is SGHDN and CDR2 is FVKESK in the germline V gene.